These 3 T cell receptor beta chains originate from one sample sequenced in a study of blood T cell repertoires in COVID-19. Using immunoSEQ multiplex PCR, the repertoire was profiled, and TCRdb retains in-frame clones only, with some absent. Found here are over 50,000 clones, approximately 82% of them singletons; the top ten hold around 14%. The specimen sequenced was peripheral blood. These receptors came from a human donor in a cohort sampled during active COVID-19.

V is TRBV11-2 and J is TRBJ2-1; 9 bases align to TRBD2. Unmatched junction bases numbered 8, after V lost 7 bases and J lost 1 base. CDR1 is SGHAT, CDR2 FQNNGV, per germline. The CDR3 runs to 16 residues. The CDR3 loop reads CASTVLRGGSYNEQFF. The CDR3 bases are TGTGCCAGCACTGTATTGCGGGGGGGATCCTACAATGAGCAGTTCTTC.

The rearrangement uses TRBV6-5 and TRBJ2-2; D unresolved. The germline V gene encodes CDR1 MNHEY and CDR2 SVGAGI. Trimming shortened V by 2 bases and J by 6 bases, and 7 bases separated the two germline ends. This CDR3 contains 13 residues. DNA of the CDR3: TGTGCCAGCAGTTACAACGGTGCCGGGGAGCTGTTTTTT. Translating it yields CASSYNGAGELFF.

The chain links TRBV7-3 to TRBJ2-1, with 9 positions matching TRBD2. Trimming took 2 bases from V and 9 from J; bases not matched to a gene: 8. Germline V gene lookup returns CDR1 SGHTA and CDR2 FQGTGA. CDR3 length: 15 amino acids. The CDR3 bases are TGTGCCAGCAGCTTAGGTAGCGGGAGTTTGGTTGAGCAGTTCTTC. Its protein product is CASSLGSGSLVEQFF.